The rows below give T cell receptor beta chains drawn from one sample of a study of early T cells in non-severe SARS-CoV-2 infection. TCRdb recomputed calls from the 5' RACE reads with MiXCR, one row per CDR3 protein. The repertoire holds 110,000 or so distinct CDR3 sequences, with about 12% as singletons. Specimen: whole blood. Source of these receptors: an adult who was a healthcare worker with PCR-confirmed SARS-CoV-2 infection or an uninfected control (not recorded which). CDR3s include the opening cysteine and the closing phenylalanine or tryptophan. Each record gives: V gene, J gene, clone size, D gene, CDR3 protein, CDR3 DNA. D genes are given only for firm matches. Size is omitted from some rows. Given values are once, few, many or a class for expanded clones.

v_call: TRBV7-6
j_call: TRBJ2-7
clone_size: many
d_call: TRBD2
cdr3_aa: CASSYGSGTSIHEQYF
cdr3_nt: TGTGCCAGCAGCTACGGTTCCGGGACTAGCATCCACGAGCAGTACTTC

v_call: TRBV10-2
j_call: TRBJ1-4
clone_size: few
d_call: -
cdr3_aa: CATVEGRFSTNEKLFF
cdr3_nt: TGCGCCACGGTCGAGGGCAGATTTTCAACTAATGAAAAACTGTTTTTT

v_call: TRBV7-3
j_call: TRBJ2-6
clone_size: -
d_call: TRBD1
cdr3_aa: CASSFYPGQGRTGANVLTF
cdr3_nt: TGTGCCAGCAGCTTTTACCCGGGACAGGGGAGGACAGGGGCCAACGTCCTGACTTTC

v_call: TRBV11-2
j_call: TRBJ1-2
clone_size: -
d_call: TRBD1
cdr3_aa: CASSPGQNSNYGYTF
cdr3_nt: TGTGCCAGCAGCCCGGGACAGAACTCTAACTATGGCTACACCTTC

v_call: TRBV9
j_call: TRBJ1-1
clone_size: few
d_call: -
cdr3_aa: CASSVATFGGEAFF
cdr3_nt: TGTGCCAGCAGCGTAGCTACCTTCGGCGGTGAAGCTTTCTTT

v_call: TRBV4-2
j_call: TRBJ2-7
clone_size: -
d_call: -
cdr3_aa: CASSQDRDPPYEQYF
cdr3_nt: TGTGCCAGCAGCCAAGACCGGGACCCGCCCTACGAGCAGTACTTC

v_call: TRBV20-1
j_call: TRBJ1-5
clone_size: many
d_call: TRBD1
cdr3_aa: CSARGWRAGGLYSNQPQHF
cdr3_nt: TGCAGTGCTAGAGGCTGGAGGGCAGGGGGCCTTTATAGCAATCAGCCCCAGCATTTT

v_call: TRBV9
j_call: TRBJ2-1
clone_size: -
d_call: -
cdr3_aa: CASSPHPSYNEQFF
cdr3_nt: TGTGCCAGCAGCCCCCACCCCAGCTACAATGAGCAGTTCTTC

v_call: TRBV7-3
j_call: TRBJ1-6
clone_size: -
d_call: -
cdr3_aa: CASSPGGYNSPLHF
cdr3_nt: TGTGCCAGCAGCCCCGGGGGATACAATTCACCCCTCCACTTT

v_call: TRBV5-1
j_call: TRBJ2-2
clone_size: -
d_call: -
cdr3_aa: CASTVGLIESGELFF
cdr3_nt: TGCGCCAGCACCGTTGGACTCATCGAGTCCGGGGAGCTGTTTTTT

v_call: TRBV2
j_call: TRBJ1-2
clone_size: few
d_call: -
cdr3_aa: CASSDRDYGYTF
cdr3_nt: TGTGCCAGCAGTGATCGGGACTATGGCTACACCTTC

v_call: TRBV12-3/TRBV12-4
j_call: TRBJ1-6
clone_size: many
d_call: -
cdr3_aa: CASSLESLSNSPLHF
cdr3_nt: TGTGCCAGCAGTTTAGAATCCCTAAGTAATTCACCCCTCCACTTT

v_call: TRBV7-9
j_call: TRBJ1-1
clone_size: -
d_call: -
cdr3_aa: CASTTRTGGTEAFF
cdr3_nt: TGTGCCAGCACCACAAGGACTGGCGGGACTGAAGCTTTCTTT

v_call: TRBV7-8
j_call: TRBJ2-7
clone_size: -
d_call: TRBD2
cdr3_aa: CASSLAELAGPTYEQYF
cdr3_nt: TGTGCCAGCAGCTTAGCGGAACTAGCGGGGCCGACCTACGAGCAGTACTTC

v_call: TRBV5-8
j_call: TRBJ2-1
clone_size: many
d_call: TRBD2
cdr3_aa: CASRITGLAGGNSYNEQFF
cdr3_nt: TGTGCCAGCAGGATCACTGGACTAGCGGGAGGTAACTCCTACAATGAGCAGTTCTTC

v_call: TRBV20-1
j_call: TRBJ2-3
clone_size: -
d_call: -
cdr3_aa: CSAQSLLLKSTDTQYF
cdr3_nt: TGCAGTGCCCAGAGTCTCCTTCTCAAAAGCACAGATACGCAGTATTTT

v_call: TRBV7-8
j_call: TRBJ1-5
clone_size: many
d_call: -
cdr3_aa: CASSLGAAFDQPQHF
cdr3_nt: TGTGCCAGCAGCTTAGGGGCAGCCTTCGACCAGCCCCAGCATTTT

v_call: TRBV6-1
j_call: TRBJ1-2
clone_size: -
d_call: -
cdr3_aa: CATSLRASPDWGGYTF
cdr3_nt: TGTGCCACCTCACTCCGGGCTTCACCCGATTGGGGTGGCTACACCTTC

v_call: TRBV5-4
j_call: TRBJ2-5
clone_size: few
d_call: -
cdr3_aa: CASSLDRLQETQYF
cdr3_nt: TGTGCCAGCAGCTTGGACCGGCTTCAAGAGACCCAGTACTTC

v_call: TRBV29-1
j_call: TRBJ1-1
clone_size: many
d_call: -
cdr3_aa: CSADRADTEAFF
cdr3_nt: TGCAGCGCAGACCGAGCGGACACTGAAGCTTTCTTT

v_call: TRBV5-1
j_call: TRBJ1-1
clone_size: -
d_call: -
cdr3_aa: CASSLVSGTEAFF
cdr3_nt: TGCGCCAGCAGCTTGGTTTCGGGGACTGAAGCTTTCTTT

v_call: TRBV5-1
j_call: TRBJ1-3
clone_size: -
d_call: -
cdr3_aa: CASSLAGQGNTIYF
cdr3_nt: TGCGCCAGCAGCTTGGCCGGACAGGGAAACACCATATATTTT

v_call: TRBV18
j_call: TRBJ1-4
clone_size: few
d_call: -
cdr3_aa: CASSPTNEKLFF
cdr3_nt: TGTGCCAGCTCACCGACTAATGAAAAACTGTTTTTT

v_call: TRBV7-9
j_call: TRBJ1-2
clone_size: -
d_call: -
cdr3_aa: CASSLVPDGYGYTF
cdr3_nt: TGTGCCAGCAGCTTAGTCCCGGATGGCTATGGCTACACCTTC

v_call: TRBV28
j_call: TRBJ2-7
clone_size: -
d_call: TRBD1
cdr3_aa: CASSPLGTGGYEQYF
cdr3_nt: TGTGCCAGCAGTCCCCTCGGGACAGGTGGCTACGAGCAGTACTTC

v_call: TRBV12-3/TRBV12-4
j_call: TRBJ2-7
clone_size: many
d_call: -
cdr3_aa: CASSFEGDEQYF
cdr3_nt: TGTGCCAGCAGTTTTGAGGGGGACGAGCAGTACTTC

v_call: TRBV2
j_call: TRBJ2-2
clone_size: few
d_call: TRBD2
cdr3_aa: CASSESGSTGELFF
cdr3_nt: TGTGCCAGCAGTGAAAGCGGGAGCACCGGGGAGCTGTTTTTT

v_call: TRBV19
j_call: TRBJ2-1
clone_size: few
d_call: TRBD1
cdr3_aa: CASQGEGLSYNEQFF
cdr3_nt: TGTGCCAGCCAGGGGGAAGGGCTCTCCTACAATGAGCAGTTCTTC

v_call: TRBV20-1
j_call: TRBJ2-2
clone_size: few
d_call: TRBD1
cdr3_aa: CSATGTGHTGELFF
cdr3_nt: TGCAGTGCTACCGGGACAGGGCATACCGGGGAGCTGTTTTTT

v_call: TRBV11-2
j_call: TRBJ1-1
clone_size: few
d_call: TRBD1
cdr3_aa: CASSQGQIYTEAFF
cdr3_nt: TGTGCCAGCAGCCAGGGACAGATTTACACTGAAGCTTTCTTT

v_call: TRBV18
j_call: TRBJ2-7
clone_size: many
d_call: -
cdr3_aa: CASSPSAGVYEQYF
cdr3_nt: TGTGCCAGCTCACCATCTGCAGGAGTCTACGAGCAGTACTTC

v_call: TRBV9
j_call: TRBJ1-3
clone_size: few
d_call: -
cdr3_aa: CASSDDGAGAGNTIYF
cdr3_nt: TGTGCCAGCAGCGACGACGGCGCCGGGGCTGGAAACACCATATATTTT

v_call: TRBV12-3/TRBV12-4
j_call: TRBJ1-5
clone_size: -
d_call: -
cdr3_aa: CASRIRGSNQPQHF
cdr3_nt: TGTGCCAGCAGAATACGGGGGAGCAATCAGCCCCAGCATTTT

v_call: TRBV5-1
j_call: TRBJ1-1
clone_size: many
d_call: TRBD1
cdr3_aa: CASSRLGQGSTEAFF
cdr3_nt: TGCGCCAGCAGCCGGCTGGGACAGGGATCCACTGAAGCTTTCTTT

v_call: TRBV14
j_call: TRBJ2-5
clone_size: -
d_call: TRBD2
cdr3_aa: CASSHQGDYDYQETQYF
cdr3_nt: TGTGCCAGCAGCCACCAAGGGGACTACGATTACCAAGAGACCCAGTACTTC

v_call: TRBV11-1
j_call: TRBJ2-3
clone_size: many
d_call: -
cdr3_aa: CASSLTGDTQYF
cdr3_nt: TGTGCCAGCAGCTTAACCGGAGATACGCAGTATTTT

v_call: TRBV18
j_call: TRBJ1-1
clone_size: few
d_call: -
cdr3_aa: CASRQGWGTEAFF
cdr3_nt: TGTGCCAGCCGGCAAGGGTGGGGGACTGAAGCTTTCTTT

v_call: TRBV4-2
j_call: TRBJ2-1
clone_size: -
d_call: TRBD2
cdr3_aa: CASSQVGAGLARTSSYNEQFF
cdr3_nt: TGTGCCAGCAGCCAAGTAGGCGCGGGACTAGCGCGAACTAGCTCCTACAATGAGCAGTTCTTC

v_call: TRBV3-1
j_call: TRBJ1-3
clone_size: -
d_call: -
cdr3_aa: CASSKGGAGNTIYF
cdr3_nt: TGTGCCAGCAGCAAAGGGGGAGCTGGAAACACCATATATTTT

v_call: TRBV5-1
j_call: TRBJ1-2
clone_size: -
d_call: -
cdr3_aa: CASSLAAGEGYGYTF
cdr3_nt: TGCGCCAGCAGCTTGGCAGCAGGGGAGGGCTATGGCTACACCTTC

v_call: TRBV5-4
j_call: TRBJ1-5
clone_size: -
d_call: TRBD1
cdr3_aa: CASSPRDRGTYSNQPQHF
cdr3_nt: TGTGCCAGCAGCCCCCGGGACAGGGGAACTTATAGCAATCAGCCCCAGCATTTT